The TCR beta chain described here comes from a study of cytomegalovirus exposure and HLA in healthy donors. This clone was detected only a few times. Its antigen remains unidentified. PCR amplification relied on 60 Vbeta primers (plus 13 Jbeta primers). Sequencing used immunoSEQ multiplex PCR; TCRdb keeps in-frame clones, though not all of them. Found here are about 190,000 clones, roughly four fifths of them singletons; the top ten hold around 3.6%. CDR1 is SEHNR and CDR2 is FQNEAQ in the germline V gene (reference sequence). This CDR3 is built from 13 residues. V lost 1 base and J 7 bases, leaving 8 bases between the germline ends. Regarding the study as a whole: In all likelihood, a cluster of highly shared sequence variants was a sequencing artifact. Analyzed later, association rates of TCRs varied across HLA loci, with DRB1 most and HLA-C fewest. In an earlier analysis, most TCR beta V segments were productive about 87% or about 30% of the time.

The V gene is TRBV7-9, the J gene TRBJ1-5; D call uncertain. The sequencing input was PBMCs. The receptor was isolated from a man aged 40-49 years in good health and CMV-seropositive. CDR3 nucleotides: TGTGCCAGCAGCTTAGGGGAGCGGCAGCCCCAGCATTTT. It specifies CASSLGERQPQHF.